What follows is one T cell receptor beta chain and its context. Its antigen remains unidentified. Qualities for individual bases were not recorded, and no much larger clone is one base off. At the junction V is shortened by 1 base and J by 14 bases, with 17 bases in between. For CDR1 and CDR2, the germline V gene lists MDHEN and SYDVKM. The CDR3 spans 14 residues, from the cysteine through the phenylalanine. The sequence is cut down to CDR3 DNA, 42 bases in frame from base 1. In the prospective study, participants were roughly 18 to 100 years old, resided in about 25 geographic areas of the United States, and were enrolled through a virtual design. Cohort assignment in the prospective study relied on participant-reported clinical history from a screening survey and a study questionnaire. Recovered participants in ImmuneRACE Cohort 3 were defined by two consecutive negative NP/OP PCR tests, clearance by a healthcare professional, or resolution of symptoms. In the prospective study, mobile phlebotomists collected whole blood, serum and a nasopharyngeal or oropharyngeal swab from each participant. Participants in the prospective study had the option to provide additional blood draws and questionnaires over a roughly 2-month period. Prospective study blood samples were shipped either frozen or at room temperature before DNA extraction.

This specimen comes from a study of blood T cell repertoires in COVID-19 (TCRdb year 2020). As for the study more broadly: The collaborator samples originated in the United States, Italy and Spain and spanned the acute and convalescent phases of COVID-19. Subjects who had been exposed to COVID-19, were actively infected with it, or had recovered from it provided the deeply sampled blood TCRbeta repertoires that made up the dataset. A de-identified subject ID, COVID-19 status, age in years and sex were almost always included in the sample metadata. Samples came from the ongoing ImmuneRACE study (first 160 participants) plus 1,254 subjects from 6 global collaborators. The prospective study material was composed of cDNA or gDNA derived from T cells, B-cell-depleted T cells, or PBMCs. The repertoires were made available in a free public database intended to serve as a resource for research on the immune response to SARS-CoV-2. Where HLA class I and class II types were available, the types were taken from metadata supplied by the sample provider, not from assay-based typing.

The full study reports these points: The amount of clinical and demographic metadata varied by source and participant and was provided uncurated.

The immunoSEQ Assay, a bias-controlled multiplex PCR, was used to amplify TCRbeta CDR3 regions from genomic DNA. Processing in the source paper ran as follows. The number of nucleated cells in each sample was estimated by amplification of reference gene primers within the assay. To quantify the absolute abundance of each unique TCRbeta CDR3 rearrangement, sequence reads were collapsed and filtered. For each sample, productive Simpson clonality was calculated as the square root of Simpson's diversity index across productive rearrangements. In TCRdb, the immuneACCESS table is reduced to in-frame sequences with V and J assigned. These tables do not hold every clone; where another copy was compared, an unresolved V gene accounts for under half, and the others remain unexplained. V, J and clone size were drawn from that table, and D and trimming were deduced from the DNA. The sample includes roughly 250,000 clones, with 80% to 90% observed a single time. The ten largest account for roughly 4% of the sample.

The sample consisted of PBMCs or T cells enriched from blood (not recorded which). This receptor was obtained from a woman in her 30s who had recovered from COVID-19. The chain is assembled from TRBV28 and TRBJ1-4; 6 matching bases give a weak D call of TRBD1. The CDR3 region: CASSLSDRFSGLFF. The DNA sequence is as follows: TGTGCCAGCAGTTTATCGGACAGATTCTCGGGGCTGTTTTTT.